This T cell receptor (beta chain) was obtained from a study of cytomegalovirus exposure and HLA in healthy donors. The PCR employed 60 Vbeta primers together with 13 Jbeta primers. Sequencing used immunoSEQ multiplex PCR; TCRdb keeps in-frame clones, though not all of them. Of under 300,000 clones in the sample, roughly 88% were seen once. As to this clone: Its antigen is undetermined.

Trimming cost V 0 bases and J 6 bases; bases outside gene matches: 7. The CDR3 length is 16 residues. Germline-derived CDR1 and CDR2 are SGHTA and FQGTGA. The study, taken as a whole, reports: Reportedly, fewer N-insertions than the roughly 700-donor mean appeared in an Asian-associated ancestry cluster in a later analysis. Immune exposure was documented only through CMV serostatus.

The source is a middle-aged man in good health and CMV-seropositive. The V gene is TRBV7-3, the J gene TRBJ2-7, with TRBD2 matching 11 bases. Sequenced: PBMCs. The CDR3 sequence: CASSLTETSGITEQYF. CDR3 DNA sequence: TGTGCCAGCAGCTTAACCGAGACTAGCGGGATTACCGAGCAGTACTTC. The full variable domain, with the rest looked up from reference TRBV7-3 and TRBJ2-7, is GAGVSQTPSNKVTEKGKYVELRCDPISGHTALYWYRQSLGQGPEFLIYFQGTGAADDSGLPNDRFFAVRPEGSVSTLKIQRTERGDSAVYLCASSLTETSGITEQYFGPGTRLTVT.